Listed here are 14 T cell receptor beta chains from one sample, sequenced in a study of blood T cell repertoires in COVID-19. Data came from immunoSEQ multiplex PCR; TCRdb stores just in-frame clones and leaves some out. The sample yields around 290,000 clones, roughly 86% seen once. The sequencing input was PBMCs or T cells enriched from blood (not recorded which). These receptors were collected from a woman under 30 who had recovered from COVID-19.

The CDR3 region is CASSLGGRSNEQFF. CDR3 bases: TGTGCCAGCAGCTTAGGGGGGCGCAGCAATGAGCAGTTCTTC. The chain carries TRBV13 and TRBJ2-1; TRBD1 might be the D (5 bases). In germline, CDR1 is PRHDT, CDR2 FYEKMQ (reference sequence). V shed 0 bases and J shed 6 bases, with 9 bases lying between them. This CDR3 comprises 14 residues.

The chain uses TRBV29-1 and TRBJ2-7, with TRBD1 identical over 9 bases. Germline values: CDR1 SQVTM, CDR2 ANQGSEA. V trimming: 4 bases; J trimming: 5 bases; junction bases outside the gene matches: 6. The length of the CDR3 is 13 residues. CDR3 DNA sequence: TGCAGCGTTGCCCGGACAGGGGACGACGAGCAGTACTTC. The encoded protein is CSVARTGDDEQYF.

The V call is TRBV4-3, the J call TRBJ2-3, with D uncertain. Trimming stripped 0 bases from V and 4 bases from J, with 14 bases between. Germline V gene data show CDR1 as LGHNA and CDR2 as YSLEER. The CDR3 has 16 residues. CDR3 nucleotide sequence: TGCGCCAGCAGCCAAGATGCCCTCAGTCCTGCAGATACGCAGTATTTT. Protein: CASSQDALSPADTQYF.

V and J are TRBV6-5 and TRBJ2-1; 9 bases fit TRBD2. V shed 7 bases, J shed 3 bases, and the junction held 4 bases outside the gene matches. The germline V gene has CDR1 MNHEY and CDR2 SVGAGI. The CDR3 has 14 residues. CDR3 sequence (DNA): TGTGCCAGCACCCTAGCGGGGAGCTACAATGAGCAGTTCTTC. Its protein product is CASTLAGSYNEQFF.

This clone showed up just once. The chain links TRBV12-5 to TRBJ1-2; D is possibly TRBD1 (5 bases). The germline V gene has CDR1 LGHNT and CDR2 FRNRAP. V was shortened by 1 base and J by 4 bases, with 19 bases between the two germline ends. There are 17 residues in the CDR3. In DNA form, the CDR3 reads TGTGCTAGTGGTTTGGGGGTTTCCCGTGGGAGGGGCTATGGCTACACCTTC. Translated: CASGLGVSRGRGYGYTF.

This chain joins TRBV27 and TRBJ2-2, with TRBD2 matching over 14 bases. Germline V gene data show CDR1 as MNHEY and CDR2 as SMNVEV (reference sequence). Unmatched junction bases numbered 10, after V lost 7 bases and J lost 6 bases. This CDR3 is built from 17 residues. CDR3 in DNA: TGTGCCAGCACCCTCGGTGGGGGACTAGCGGGAGCCGGGGAGCTGTTTTTT. Translating it yields CASTLGGGLAGAGELFF.

The chain recombines TRBV4-2 with TRBJ2-5, with a weak D call TRBD1 (5 bases). The ends were cut back, 2 bases at V and 6 bases at J, with 19 bases in the middle. CDR1 and CDR2 from the germline V gene are LGHNA and YNFKEQ. This CDR3 has 16 amino acids. This chain's CDR3 is CASSQLRQDSSQTQYF. The CDR3 DNA reads as TGTGCCAGCAGCCAACTGCGTCAAGACAGCTCGCAGACCCAGTACTTC.

The chain links TRBV15 to TRBJ2-7; no clear D gene. Trimming left V 0 bases short and J 2 bases short, with 8 bases between. The CDR3 is 14 amino acids. Per the germline V gene, CDR1 is LNHNV and CDR2 is YYDKDF (reference sequence). The CDR3 spells CATSRDRTAYEQYF. DNA of the CDR3: TGTGCCACCAGCAGAGATCGCACAGCCTACGAGCAGTACTTC.

The chain is built from TRBV6-2 or TRBV6-3 and TRBJ2-7; D ambiguous. Per germline, CDR1 MNHEY and CDR2 SVGEGT. V dropped 5 bases and J dropped 4 bases, with 6 bases sitting between them. This CDR3 spans 11 amino acids. CDR3 DNA: TGTGCCAGCAGTCAGATTTACGAGCAGTACTTC. Translating gives CASSQIYEQYF.

V gene TRBV30 combines with J gene TRBJ2-7; 9 positions agree with TRBD2. CDR3 length: 15 residues. Germline values: CDR1 GTSNPN, CDR2 SVGIG (reference sequence). J lost 6 bases, V lost 1 base, and 10 bases had no gene match. CDR3 nucleotides: TGTGCCTGGAGTGGCGGGAGGGCCCTCCTCTCCGAGCAGTACTTC. It yields the protein CAWSGGRALLSEQYF. Variable domain in full (rest from reference TRBV30 and TRBJ2-7): SQTIHQWPATLVQPVGSPLSLECTVEGTSNPNLYWYRQAAGRGLQLLFYSVGIGQISSEVPQNLSASRPQDRQFILSSKKLLLSDSGFYLCAWSGGRALLSEQYFGPGTRLTVT.

J is TRBJ2-3 and V is TRBV2, with 11 positions matching TRBD2. Germline lookup yields CDR1 SNHLY and CDR2 FYNNEI. The CDR3 spans 16 residues. V shed 2 bases, J shed 1 base, and the junction held 2 bases outside the gene matches. CDR3 residues: CASSELLAGGTDTQYF. The CDR3 DNA reads TGTGCCAGCAGTGAACTACTAGCGGGGGGCACAGATACGCAGTATTTT.

V gene TRBV5-4 combines with J gene TRBJ1-1, with a weak D call TRBD1 (6 bases). This CDR3 spans 13 amino acids. Germline-derived CDR1 and CDR2 are SGHNT and YYREEE (reference sequence). The ends were cut back, 0 bases at V and 4 bases at J, with 7 bases in the middle. The CDR3 DNA follows: TGTGCCAGCAGCTTGGAAGGGGGCACTGAAGCTTTCTTT. Residues: CASSLEGGTEAFF. The whole variable domain, filled in from reference TRBV5-4 and TRBJ1-1, reads ETGVTQSPTHLIKTRGQQVTLRCSSQSGHNTVSWYQQALGQGPQFIFQYYREEENGRGNFPPRFSGLQFPNYSSELNVNALELDDSALYLCASSLEGGTEAFFGQGTRLTVV.

V gene TRBV30 combines with J gene TRBJ1-1; D remains ambiguous. Between the trimmed V and J ends, which lost 0 bases and 4 bases, there was a span of 18 bases. CDR1 is GTSNPN and CDR2 is SVGIG in the germline V gene (reference sequence). The CDR3 sequence is 16 residues long. This CDR3 reads CAWSVPLSRRGTEAFF. The CDR3, as DNA: TGTGCCTGGAGTGTTCCCCTGAGCCGGCGGGGCACTGAAGCTTTCTTT.

In this sample, this clone turned up once. The rearrangement links TRBV29-1 to TRBJ1-5, with TRBD1 as a possible D gene (6 bases). The CDR3 extends over 14 amino acids. V was cut by 4 bases and J by 5 bases, with 15 bases left in between. Germline CDR1 SQVTM, CDR2 ANQGSEA. CDR3 coding DNA: TGCAGCGTTGTTACCGGGACACATGATCAGCCCCAGCATTTT. Translated, it gives CSVVTGTHDQPQHF. The full variable domain, completed using reference TRBV29-1 and TRBJ1-5, is SAVISQKPSRDICQRGTSLTIQCQVDSQVTMMFWYRQQPGQSLTLIATANQGSEATYESGFVIDKFPISRPNLTFSTLTVSNMSPEDSSIYLCSVVTGTHDQPQHFGDGTRLSIL.